Listed below are T cell receptor beta chains from one sample, sequenced in a study of memory CD4+ T cells and cytomegalovirus serostatus. The table came from immunoSEQ multiplex PCR; TCRdb's copy has only in-frame clones and leaves some out. This table has tens of thousands of clones, 82% appearing once. The sequenced material came from memory CD4+ T cells from blood. The receptors originated from an adult in good health and CMV-seronegative. The conserved cysteine and the conserved F or W are not part of the CDR3 here. The D gene is left open where the match is weak.

V	D	J	CDR3
TRBV9	TRBD1	TRBJ2-2	ASSPSVRGPAGELF
TRBV6-5	NA	TRBJ2-7	ASSPPGQGNSEQY
TRBV11-2	NA	TRBJ1-5	ASSLGASGGGQPQH
TRBV10-3	TRBD2	TRBJ2-5	AISEAGGYQETQY
TRBV27	NA	TRBJ2-7	ASSRRDSYEQY
TRBV19	TRBD1	TRBJ2-2	ASSSGQGRNTGELF
TRBV28	NA	TRBJ1-4	ASSWGGGQEKLF
TRBV18	NA	TRBJ1-2	ASSPGEGTYGYT
TRBV5-1	NA	TRBJ1-1	ASSLAGGGIMNTEAF
TRBV7-2	NA	TRBJ1-4	ASSLEREKLF
TRBV30	NA	TRBJ2-2	AWRNAANTGELF
TRBV7-2	NA	TRBJ1-5	ASSLGAGSGQPQH
TRBV2	NA	TRBJ2-1	ASNRRGGQGSYNEQF
TRBV7-8	TRBD2	TRBJ2-7	ASSSLAGGIYEQY
TRBV27	NA	TRBJ1-1	ASSSREGTEAF
TRBV7-8	NA	TRBJ1-4	ASSLAPANEKLF
TRBV5-1	NA	TRBJ1-2	ASSHIIGVDGYT
TRBV5-1	TRBD2	TRBJ2-7	ASRIAGGPYEQY
TRBV28	NA	TRBJ2-4	ASSLGGAPNIQY
TRBV13	TRBD2	TRBJ2-5	ASSEGLVSETQY
TRBV18	NA	TRBJ1-2	ASSSLYGYT
TRBV2	TRBD1	TRBJ2-7	ASNRGQLGSYEQY
TRBV5-4	NA	TRBJ1-1	ASSPTRGGKTEAF
TRBV6-6	NA	TRBJ1-5	ASSYDSRNQPQH
TRBV4-1	NA	TRBJ1-6	ASSQGRFGDSPLH
TRBV28	NA	TRBJ1-1	ASSPPGATNTEAF
TRBV5-1	TRBD1	TRBJ1-2	ASSLVEGADYGYT
TRBV12-5	NA	TRBJ1-6	ASGLAQGIWSPLH
TRBV14	NA	TRBJ1-3	ASSQGRRVSSGNTIY
TRBV2	TRBD1	TRBJ1-4	ASSADRVDEKLF
TRBV5-4	TRBD1	TRBJ2-7	ASSVDRGRSYEQY
TRBV6-4	TRBD2	TRBJ2-1	ASSETSGGAGSYNEQF
TRBV27	NA	TRBJ1-4	ASRDGQMNEKLF
TRBV4-1	NA	TRBJ2-5	ASSQPTKRGETQY
TRBV4-1	TRBD1	TRBJ2-1	ASSQVINRGSGNEQF
TRBV5-1	TRBD1	TRBJ1-1	ASSLTGGFNTEAF
TRBV6-1	NA	TRBJ1-2	ASSDLGRGYT